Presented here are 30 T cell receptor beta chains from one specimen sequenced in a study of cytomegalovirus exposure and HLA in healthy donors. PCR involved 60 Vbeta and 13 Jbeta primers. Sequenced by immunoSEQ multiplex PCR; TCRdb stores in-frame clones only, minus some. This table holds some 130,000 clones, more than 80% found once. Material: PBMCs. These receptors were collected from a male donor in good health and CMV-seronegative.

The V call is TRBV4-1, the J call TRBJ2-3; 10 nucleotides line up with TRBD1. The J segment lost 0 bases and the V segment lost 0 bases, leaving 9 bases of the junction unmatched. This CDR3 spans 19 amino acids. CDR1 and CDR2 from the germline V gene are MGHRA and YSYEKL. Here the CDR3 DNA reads TGCGCCAGCAGCCAAGATGGGACAGGGGTGGGTTCTAGCACAGATACGCAGTATTTT. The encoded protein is CASSQDGTGVGSSTDTQYF.

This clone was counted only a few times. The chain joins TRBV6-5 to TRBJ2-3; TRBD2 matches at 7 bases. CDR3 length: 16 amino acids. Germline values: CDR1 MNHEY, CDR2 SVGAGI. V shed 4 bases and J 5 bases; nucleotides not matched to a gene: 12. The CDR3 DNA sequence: TGTGCCAGCAGTTCGGGGTGGGAGGGAGAGATAGATACGCAGTATTTT. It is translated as CASSSGWEGEIDTQYF.

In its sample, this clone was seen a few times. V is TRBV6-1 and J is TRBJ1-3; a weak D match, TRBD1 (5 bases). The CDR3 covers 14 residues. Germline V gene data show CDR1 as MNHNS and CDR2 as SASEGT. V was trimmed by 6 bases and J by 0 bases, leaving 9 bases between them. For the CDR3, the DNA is TGTGCCAGCAGCGGGGGTTTCTCTGGAAACACCATATATTTT. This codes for CASSGGFSGNTIYF.

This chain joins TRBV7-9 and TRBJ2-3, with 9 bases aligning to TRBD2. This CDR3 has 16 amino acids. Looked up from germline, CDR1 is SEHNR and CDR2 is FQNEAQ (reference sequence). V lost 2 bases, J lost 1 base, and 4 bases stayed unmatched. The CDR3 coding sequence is TGTGCCAGCAGCTTAAGGGCTAGCGGGGGCACAGATACGCAGTATTTT. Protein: CASSLRASGGTDTQYF.

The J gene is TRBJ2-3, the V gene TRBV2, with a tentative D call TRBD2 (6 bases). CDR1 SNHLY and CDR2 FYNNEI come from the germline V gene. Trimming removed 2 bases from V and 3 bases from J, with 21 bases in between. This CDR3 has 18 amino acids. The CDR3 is CASSEYFRGGVETDTQYF. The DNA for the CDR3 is TGTGCCAGCAGTGAATATTTCCGGGGCGGGGTGGAGACAGATACGCAGTATTTT.

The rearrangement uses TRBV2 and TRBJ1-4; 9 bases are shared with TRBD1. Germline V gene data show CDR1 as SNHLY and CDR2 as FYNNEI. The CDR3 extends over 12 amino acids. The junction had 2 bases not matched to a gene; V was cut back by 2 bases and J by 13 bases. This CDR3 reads CASSETGGRLFF. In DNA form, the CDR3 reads TGTGCCAGCAGTGAAACAGGGGGCAGACTGTTTTTT.

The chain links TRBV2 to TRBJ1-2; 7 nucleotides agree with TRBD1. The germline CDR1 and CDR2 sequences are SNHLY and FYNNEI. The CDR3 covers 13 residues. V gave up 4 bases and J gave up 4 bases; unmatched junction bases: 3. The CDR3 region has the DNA TGTGCCAGCAGTGGACAGGGCTTCTATGGCTACACCTTC. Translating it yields CASSGQGFYGYTF. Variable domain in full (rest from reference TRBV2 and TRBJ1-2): EPEVTQTPSHQVTQMGQEVILRCVPISNHLYFYWYRQILGQKVEFLVSFYNNEISEKSEIFDDQFSVERPDGSNFTLKIRSTKLEDSAMYFCASSGQGFYGYTFGSGTRLTVV.

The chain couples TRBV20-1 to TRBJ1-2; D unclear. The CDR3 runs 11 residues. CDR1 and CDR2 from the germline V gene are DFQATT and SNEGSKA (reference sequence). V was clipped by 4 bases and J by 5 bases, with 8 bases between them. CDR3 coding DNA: TGCAGTGCTAATCCGGTGTATGGCTACACCTTC. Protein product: CSANPVYGYTF.

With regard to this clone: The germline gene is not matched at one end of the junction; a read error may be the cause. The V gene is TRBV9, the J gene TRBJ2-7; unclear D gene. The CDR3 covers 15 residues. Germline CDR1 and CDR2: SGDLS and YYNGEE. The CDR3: CASSVGFKSSYGQYF. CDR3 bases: TGTGCCAGCAGCGTAGGGTTCAAAAGCTCCTACGGGCAGTACTTC.

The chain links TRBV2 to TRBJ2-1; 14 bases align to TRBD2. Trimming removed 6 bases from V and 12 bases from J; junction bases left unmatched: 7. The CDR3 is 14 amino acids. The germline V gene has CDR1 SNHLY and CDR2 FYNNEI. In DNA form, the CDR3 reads TGTGCCAGCAGGGGACTAGCGGGAGAAGATGGGCAGTTCTTC. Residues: CASRGLAGEDGQFF.

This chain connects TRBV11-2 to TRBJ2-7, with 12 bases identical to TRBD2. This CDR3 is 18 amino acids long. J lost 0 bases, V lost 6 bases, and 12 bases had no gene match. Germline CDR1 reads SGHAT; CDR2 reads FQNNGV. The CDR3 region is CASSTLAGGSLNSYEQYF. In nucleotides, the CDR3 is TGTGCCAGCAGTACACTAGCGGGGGGTTCCTTAAACTCCTACGAGCAGTACTTC.

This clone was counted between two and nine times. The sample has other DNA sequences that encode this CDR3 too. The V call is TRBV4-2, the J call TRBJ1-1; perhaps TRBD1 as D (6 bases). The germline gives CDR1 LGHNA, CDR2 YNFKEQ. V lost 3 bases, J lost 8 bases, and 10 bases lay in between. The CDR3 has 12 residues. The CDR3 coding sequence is TGTGCCAGCAGCCACCAGACAGGAGAAGCTTTCTTT. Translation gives CASSHQTGEAFF.

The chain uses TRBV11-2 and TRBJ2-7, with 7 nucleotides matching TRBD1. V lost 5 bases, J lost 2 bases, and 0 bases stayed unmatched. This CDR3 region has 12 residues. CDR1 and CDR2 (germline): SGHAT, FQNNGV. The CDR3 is CASSGQAYEQYF. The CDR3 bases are TGTGCCAGCAGCGGACAGGCCTACGAGCAGTACTTC.

CDR3 protein: CASSHPGLAGGQGDTQYF. The CDR3 DNA sequence: TGTGCCAGCTCACACCCGGGACTAGCGGGAGGCCAGGGAGATACGCAGTATTTT. The chain recombines TRBV18 with TRBJ2-3, with 15 bases matching TRBD2. The ends lost 4 bases at V and 5 bases at J; junction bases unmatched: 10. Per the germline V gene, CDR1 is KGHSH and CDR2 is LQKENI. This CDR3 has 18 amino acids.

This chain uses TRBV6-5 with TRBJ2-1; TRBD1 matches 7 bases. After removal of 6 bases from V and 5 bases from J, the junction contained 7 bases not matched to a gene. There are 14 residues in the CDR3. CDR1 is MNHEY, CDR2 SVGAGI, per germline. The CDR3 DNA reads TGTGCCAGCAGACCGGGACAGCTCCACAATGAGCAGTTCTTC. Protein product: CASRPGQLHNEQFF.

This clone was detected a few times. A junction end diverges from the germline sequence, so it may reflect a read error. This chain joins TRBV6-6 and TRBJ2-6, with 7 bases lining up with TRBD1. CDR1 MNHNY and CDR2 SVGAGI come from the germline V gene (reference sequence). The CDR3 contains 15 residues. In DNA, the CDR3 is TGTGCCAGCAGTTACACAGGGGCCGGGGCCAACGGCCTGACTTTC. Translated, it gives CASSYTGAGANGLTF.

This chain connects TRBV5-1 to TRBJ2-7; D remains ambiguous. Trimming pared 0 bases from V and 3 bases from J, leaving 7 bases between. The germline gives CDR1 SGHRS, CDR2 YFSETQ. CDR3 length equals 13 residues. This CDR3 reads CASSLENIYEQYF. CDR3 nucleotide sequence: TGCGCCAGCAGCTTGGAGAACATCTACGAGCAGTACTTC.

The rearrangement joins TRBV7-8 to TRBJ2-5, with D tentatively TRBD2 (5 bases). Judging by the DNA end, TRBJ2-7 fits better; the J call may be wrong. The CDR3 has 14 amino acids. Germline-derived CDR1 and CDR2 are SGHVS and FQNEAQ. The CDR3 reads CASSLAGVSYEQYF. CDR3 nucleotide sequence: TGTGCCAGCAGCTTAGCGGGAGTCTCCTACGAGCAGTACTTC.

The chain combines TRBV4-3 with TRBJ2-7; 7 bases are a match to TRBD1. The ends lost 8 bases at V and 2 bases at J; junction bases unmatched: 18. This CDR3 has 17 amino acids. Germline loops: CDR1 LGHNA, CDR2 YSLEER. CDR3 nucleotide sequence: TGCGCCAGCGTGCCCTGCCACGGCGCAGGGGGACCCTACGAGCAGTACTTC. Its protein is CASVPCHGAGGPYEQYF.

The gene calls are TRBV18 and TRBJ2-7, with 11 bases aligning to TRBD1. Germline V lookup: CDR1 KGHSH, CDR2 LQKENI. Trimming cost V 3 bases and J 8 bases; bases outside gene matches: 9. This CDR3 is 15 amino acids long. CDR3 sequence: CASSPGGTGGFKQYF. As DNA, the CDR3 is TGTGCCAGCTCACCGGGTGGGACAGGGGGTTTCAAGCAGTACTTC.

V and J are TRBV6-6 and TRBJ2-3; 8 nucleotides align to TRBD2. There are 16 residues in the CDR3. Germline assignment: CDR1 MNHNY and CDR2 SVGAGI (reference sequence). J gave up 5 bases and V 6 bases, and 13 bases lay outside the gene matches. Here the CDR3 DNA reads TGTGCCAGCAGCAAAGCGGGGGACCTAAGTATAGATACGCAGTATTTT. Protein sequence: CASSKAGDLSIDTQYF.

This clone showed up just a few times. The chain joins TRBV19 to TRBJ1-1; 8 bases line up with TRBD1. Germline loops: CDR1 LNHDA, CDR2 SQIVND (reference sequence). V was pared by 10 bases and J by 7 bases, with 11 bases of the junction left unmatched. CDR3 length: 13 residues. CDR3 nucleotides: TGTGCCATTTCGCAGGGGGCGTATAGTGAAGCTTTCTTT. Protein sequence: CAISQGAYSEAFF.

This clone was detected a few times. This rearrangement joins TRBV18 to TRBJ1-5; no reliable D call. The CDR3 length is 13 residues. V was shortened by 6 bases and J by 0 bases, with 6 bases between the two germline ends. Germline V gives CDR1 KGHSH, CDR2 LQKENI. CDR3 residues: CASSLYSNQPQHF. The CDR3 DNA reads TGTGCCAGCTCGTTATATAGCAATCAGCCCCAGCATTTT.

The chain's CDR3 is CAITQEANTGELFF. In nucleotides, the CDR3 is TGTGCCATCACCCAGGAAGCGAACACCGGGGAGCTGTTTTTT. This chain connects TRBV10-3 to TRBJ2-2, with unresolved D. Germline V gives CDR1 ENHRY, CDR2 SYGVKD. V lost 7 bases and J 0 bases, leaving 9 bases between the germline ends. This CDR3 region has 14 residues.

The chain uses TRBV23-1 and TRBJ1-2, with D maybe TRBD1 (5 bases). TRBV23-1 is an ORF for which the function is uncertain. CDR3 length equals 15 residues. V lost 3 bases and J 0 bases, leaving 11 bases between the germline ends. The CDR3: CASSQGPFTNYGYTF. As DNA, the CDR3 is TGCGCCAGCAGTCAGGGGCCGTTCACTAACTATGGCTACACCTTC.

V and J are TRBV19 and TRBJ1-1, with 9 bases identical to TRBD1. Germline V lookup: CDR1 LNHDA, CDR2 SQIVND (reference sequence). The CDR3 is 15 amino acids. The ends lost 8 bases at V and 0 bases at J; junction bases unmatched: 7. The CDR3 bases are TGTGCCAGTTTGGGGACAGGGAAGCTGAACACTGAAGCTTTCTTT. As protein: CASLGTGKLNTEAFF.

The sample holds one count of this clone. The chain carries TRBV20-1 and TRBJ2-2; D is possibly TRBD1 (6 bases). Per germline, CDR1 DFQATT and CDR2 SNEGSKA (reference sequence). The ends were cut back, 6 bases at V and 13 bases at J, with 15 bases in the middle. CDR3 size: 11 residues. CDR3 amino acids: CSASQGSMLFF. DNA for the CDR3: TGCAGTGCGAGTCAGGGGAGTATGCTGTTTTTT.

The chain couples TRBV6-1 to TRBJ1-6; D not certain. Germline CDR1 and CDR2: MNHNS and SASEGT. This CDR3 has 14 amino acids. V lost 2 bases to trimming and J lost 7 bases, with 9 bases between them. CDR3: CASSEIWENSPLHF. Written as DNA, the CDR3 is TGTGCCAGCAGTGAAATTTGGGAGAATTCACCCCTCCACTTT.

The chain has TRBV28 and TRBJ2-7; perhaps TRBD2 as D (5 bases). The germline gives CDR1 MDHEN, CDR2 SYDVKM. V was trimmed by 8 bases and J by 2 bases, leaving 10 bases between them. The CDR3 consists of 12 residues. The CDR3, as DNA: TGTGCCAGCGCACGGGAAGCCTACGAGCAGTACTTC. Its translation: CASAREAYEQYF.

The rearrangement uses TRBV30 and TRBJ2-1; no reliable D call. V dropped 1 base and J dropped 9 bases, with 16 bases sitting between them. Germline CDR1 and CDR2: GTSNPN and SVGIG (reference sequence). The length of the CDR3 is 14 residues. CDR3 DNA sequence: TGTGCCTGGAGTGACGAAGAGCCAGCGATTGAGCAGTTCTTC. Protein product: CAWSDEEPAIEQFF.